The clone carrying this T cell receptor beta chain was seen repeatedly, ten times or more. TCRdb re-derived calls from the RT-PCR reads in MiXCR, one entry per CDR3 protein. The table lists fewer than 800,000 distinct CDR3 sequences, approximately 15% of them singletons, with roughly 3.6% in the top ten. The CDR3 length is 14 residues. V lost 3 bases and J 6 bases, leaving 18 bases between the germline ends. CDR1 DFQATT and CDR2 SNEGSKA come from the germline V gene (reference sequence). The receptor comes from a female donor in good health, serving as a healthy control. The chain joins TRBV20-1 to TRBJ2-7; possibly TRBD1 for D (5 bases). The sequencing input was memory CD4+ T cells from blood. The CDR3 reads CSARMAEGAFEQYF. The CDR3 coding sequence is TGCAGTGCTAGGATGGCCGAAGGGGCTTTCGAGCAGTACTTC.